The following is a T cell receptor beta chain sequence with its context. Its antigen is unknown. TCRdb redid the calling of the 5' RACE reads with MiXCR, one entry per CDR3 protein. The sample consists of about 260,000 distinct CDR3 sequences, approximately 24% of them appearing once. The sample belongs to a study of CD8 T cells in ankylosing spondylitis. Notes on the study in general: Disease-associated clones were reportedly significantly overrepresented in matched ankylosing spondylitis synovial fluid.

Germline V gene data show CDR1 as MGHDK and CDR2 as SYGVNS. The V gene lost 7 bases and the J gene lost 7 bases, with 13 bases spanning the gap. The CDR3 runs 12 residues. The clonotype originates from a male donor with ankylosing spondylitis or in good health (not recorded which). What was sequenced was blood, either unsorted or a sorted T cell fraction (not recorded which). This chain connects TRBV25-1 to TRBJ1-1; D gene uncertain. This chain's CDR3 is CASKREYGEAFF. CDR3 in DNA: TGTGCCAGCAAACGGGAGTACGGTGAAGCTTTCTTT.